This record covers a single TCR beta chain. This sample was included in a study of shared clonotypes between healthy human individuals. V lost 4 bases to trimming and J lost 7 bases, with 19 bases between them. Germline lookup yields CDR1 SEHNR and CDR2 FQNEAQ (reference sequence). The CDR3 consists of 15 residues. The assay was immunoSEQ multiplex PCR, and TCRdb's table has in-frame clones only and misses some. Of 600,000 to 750,000 clones listed, roughly 78% are singletons. Sequenced input: memory CD4+ T cells sorted from blood. Regarding subset: CD45RA-negative fraction. The chain recombines TRBV7-9 with TRBJ1-1; D gene unclear. The source is a woman in her twenties or thirties in good health. CDR3: CASSYRATSGVEAFF. DNA of the CDR3: TGTGCCAGCAGCTACCGGGCCACCAGCGGGGTTGAAGCTTTCTTT.